Presented here are 23 T cell receptor beta chains from one specimen sequenced in a study of cytomegalovirus exposure and HLA in healthy donors. This PCR relied on a set of 60 Vbeta primers and 13 Jbeta primers. Produced via immunoSEQ multiplex PCR; TCRdb's table is partial and in-frame only. The table records about 180,000 clones, around 78% of them present only once. Sample: PBMCs. All receptors come from a man aged 18 to 35 in good health and CMV-seronegative.

This rearrangement joins TRBV7-6 to TRBJ2-3; D is perhaps TRBD1 (5 bases). V gave up 5 bases and J gave up 2 bases, with 17 bases separating them. CDR1 is SGHVS and CDR2 is FNYEAQ in the germline V gene. There are 16 residues in the CDR3. The CDR3 loop is CASSHTQTEYTDTQYF. Here the CDR3 DNA reads TGTGCCAGCAGCCATACACAGACAGAGTACACAGATACGCAGTATTTT.

The chain recombines TRBV19 with TRBJ2-1, with 12 bases identical to TRBD2. The CDR3 has 14 residues. The junction had 3 bases not matched to a gene; V was cut back by 3 bases and J by 9 bases. CDR1 is LNHDA and CDR2 is SQIVND in the germline V gene (reference sequence). The CDR3 sequence is CASSILAGGIEQFF. Written as DNA, the CDR3 is TGTGCCAGTAGTATCCTAGCGGGAGGGATTGAGCAGTTCTTC.

This clone has a handful of counts. The chain couples TRBV5-4 to TRBJ2-6, with no clear D. The CDR3 is 13 residues long. With 3 bases removed from V and 2 bases from J, the gap between germline ends came to 3 bases. Germline CDR1 reads SGHNT; CDR2 reads YYREEE (reference sequence). CDR3 sequence reads: CASSSAGANVLTF. For the CDR3, the DNA is TGTGCCAGCAGCTCCGCTGGGGCCAACGTCCTGACTTTC.

The chain recombines TRBV4-2 with TRBJ1-2; 10 nucleotides line up with TRBD1. From germline, CDR1 is LGHNA and CDR2 YNFKEQ. V dropped 3 bases and J dropped 6; count of bases not matched to a gene: 10. This CDR3 has 16 residues. The CDR3: CASSHPKTGGPNGYTF. The DNA of the CDR3 is TGTGCCAGCAGCCATCCTAAGACAGGGGGCCCGAATGGCTACACCTTC.

The chain joins TRBV4-2 to TRBJ2-2, with 7 bases that match TRBD1. The CDR3 runs to 16 residues. The V gene's germline CDR1 is LGHNA and CDR2 YNFKEQ. V dropped 1 base and J dropped 5; count of bases not matched to a gene: 7. As DNA, the CDR3 is TGTGCCAGCAGCCAAGCTAACAGGGGTGGAACCGGGGAGCTGTTTTTT. This gives the protein CASSQANRGGTGELFF.

Of note for this clone: Since the CDR3 does not end with the conserved phenylalanine or tryptophan, this likely comes from a read error. The chain joins TRBV6-1 to TRBJ2-7, with D maybe TRBD1 (7 bases). This CDR3 has 15 residues. CDR1 is MNHNS, CDR2 SASEGT, per germline. V lost 4 bases to trimming and J lost 2 bases, with 15 bases between them. The CDR3 region has the DNA TGTGCCAGCAGTGCCGGCGGGACAGCACCCTACGAGCAGTACCTC. Protein sequence: CASSAGGTAPYEQYL.

The chain carries TRBV9 and TRBJ1-1; 7 bases are a match to TRBD1. Germline V CDR1 and CDR2: SGDLS, YYNGEE. The CDR3 runs to 15 residues. The junction had 7 bases not matched to a gene; V was cut back by 3 bases and J by 2 bases. CDR3 sequence reads: CASSALGTVNTEAFF. DNA for the CDR3: TGTGCCAGCAGCGCCCTAGGGACAGTTAACACTGAAGCTTTCTTT. The whole variable domain, filled in from reference TRBV9 and TRBJ1-1, reads DSGVTQTPKHLITATGQRVTLRCSPRSGDLSVYWYQQSLDQGLQFLIQYYNGEERAKGNILERFSAQQFPDLHSELNLSSLELGDSALYFCASSALGTVNTEAFFGQGTRLTVV.

The genes are TRBV5-1 and TRBJ2-5; tentative D call: TRBD2 (6 bases). The CDR3 sequence is 14 residues long. Germline V gives CDR1 SGHRS, CDR2 YFSETQ. V gave up 0 bases and J gave up 5 bases, with 11 bases separating them. The CDR3 spells CASSLELGGETQYF. In DNA, the CDR3 is TGCGCCAGCAGCTTGGAACTCGGAGGGGAGACCCAGTACTTC.

This sequence joins TRBV20-1 and TRBJ2-7; D might be TRBD2 (5 bases). Germline V gene lookup returns CDR1 DFQATT and CDR2 SNEGSKA (reference sequence). The CDR3 has 10 amino acids. CDR3 loop: CSWWGDEQYF. Here the CDR3 DNA reads TGCAGCTGGTGGGGAGACGAGCAGTACTTC.

This clone was found a few times. The CDR3 reads CASSFQGGWPGANVLTF. The CDR3 DNA sequence: TGTGCCAGCAGTTTTCAGGGTGGTTGGCCTGGGGCCAACGTCCTGACTTTC. The chain is built from TRBV28 and TRBJ2-6; tentative D call: TRBD1 (5 bases). V shed 3 bases and J shed 2 bases, with 14 bases lying between them. The CDR3 sequence is 17 residues long. Germline V gene sequence: CDR1 MDHEN, CDR2 SYDVKM.

The sample holds a few counts of this clone. The rearrangement joins TRBV28 to TRBJ1-6; a weak D match, TRBD1 (6 bases). The V end lost 0 bases, the J end lost 3 bases, and 12 bases lay between the germline ends. In germline, CDR1 is MDHEN, CDR2 SYDVKM. This CDR3 region has 17 residues. CDR3: CASSLWTGQFYNSPLHF. For the CDR3, the DNA is TGTGCCAGCAGTTTATGGACCGGACAGTTCTATAATTCACCCCTCCACTTT.

This rearrangement joins TRBV6-5 to TRBJ1-1, with TRBD1 matching over 8 bases. Germline V gives CDR1 MNHEY, CDR2 SVGAGI. Trimming took 7 bases from V and 3 from J; bases not matched to a gene: 7. The length of the CDR3 is 14 residues. The CDR3 is CASIVRGLDTEAFF. For the CDR3, the DNA is TGTGCCAGCATTGTCAGGGGGCTAGACACTGAAGCTTTCTTT.

The chain links TRBV28 to TRBJ1-5; D possibly corresponds to TRBD1 (5 bases). The CDR3 is 16 amino acids. Germline V CDR1 and CDR2: MDHEN, SYDVKM. The V and J ends lost 6 bases and 7 bases respectively, with 22 bases between them. The CDR3 is CASSLWVLQGGQPQHF. The CDR3 region has the DNA TGTGCCAGCAGCCTATGGGTCCTCCAGGGAGGCCAGCCCCAGCATTTT.

This clone was observed a few times. The rearrangement links TRBV25-1 to TRBJ1-1; D may be TRBD1 (5 bases). This CDR3 is 16 amino acids long. V was cut by 2 bases and J by 1 base, with 14 bases left in between. Germline CDR1 reads MGHDK; CDR2 reads SYGVNS. This CDR3 is CASSEIYQGSNTEAFF. As DNA, the CDR3 is TGTGCCAGCAGTGAAATTTACCAGGGATCGAACACTGAAGCTTTCTTT.

Points on this clone: The sample carries other DNA sequences with the same CDR3. The chain recombines TRBV19 with TRBJ2-6, with 10 bases that match TRBD1. Trimming cost V 6 bases and J 1 base; bases outside gene matches: 0. This CDR3 is built from 15 residues. Germline V gene lookup returns CDR1 LNHDA and CDR2 SQIVND (reference sequence). CDR3 sequence: CASRDRGSGANVLTF. The CDR3 nucleotides read TGTGCCAGTAGGGACAGGGGGTCTGGGGCCAACGTCCTGACTTTC.

This chain connects TRBV7-2 to TRBJ1-2, with TRBD1 matching over 8 bases. CDR1 is SGHTA and CDR2 is FQGNSA in the germline V gene. The CDR3 is made up of 14 amino acids. J gave up 4 bases and V 3 bases, and 4 bases lay outside the gene matches. CDR3 amino acids: CASSFPQGAYGYTF. CDR3 DNA sequence: TGTGCCAGCAGCTTCCCCCAGGGGGCCTATGGCTACACCTTC. Full variable domain (rest looked up from reference TRBV7-2 and TRBJ1-2): GAGVSQSPSNKVTEKGKDVELRCDPISGHTALYWYRQSLGQGLEFLIYFQGNSAPDKSGLPSDRFSAERTGGSVSTLTIQRTQQEDSAVYLCASSFPQGAYGYTFGSGTRLTVV.

The chain has TRBV5-4 and TRBJ1-6; 9 bases match TRBD1. Germline CDR1 is SGHNT and CDR2 is YYREEE (reference sequence). V shed 0 bases, J shed 8 bases, and the junction held 0 bases outside the gene matches. The CDR3 is 14 amino acids. Here the CDR3 DNA reads TGTGCCAGCAGCTTGGGGGACAGGGATTCACCCCTCCACTTT. Protein: CASSLGDRDSPLHF. The full variable domain, in which reference TRBV5-4 and TRBJ1-6 provide the parts outside the CDR3, is ETGVTQSPTHLIKTRGQQVTLRCSSQSGHNTVSWYQQALGQGPQFIFQYYREEENGRGNFPPRFSGLQFPNYSSELNVNALELDDSALYLCASSLGDRDSPLHFGNGTRLTVT.

J is TRBJ1-4 and V is TRBV20-1; D unclear. CDR1 and CDR2 (germline): DFQATT, SNEGSKA (reference sequence). V shed 3 bases and J shed 8 bases, with 4 bases lying between them. CDR3 length: 10 residues. CDR3 nucleotide sequence: TGCAGTGCTAGGCTAGAAAAACTGTTTTTT. Protein product: CSARLEKLFF.

This chain's CDR3 is CASSLEGVLIEKLFF. The CDR3 DNA reads as TGCGCCAGCAGCTTGGAAGGGGTCCTCATAGAAAAACTGTTTTTT. The genes are TRBV5-1 and TRBJ1-4, with D maybe TRBD1 (5 bases). This CDR3 comprises 15 residues. From germline, CDR1 is SGHRS and CDR2 YFSETQ. Trimming left V 0 bases short and J 8 bases short, with 14 bases between.

This chain links TRBV6-5 with TRBJ1-4; no clear D gene. The CDR3 is 15 residues long. Trimming cost V 6 bases and J 0 bases, with 11 bases left between them. CDR1 and CDR2 (germline): MNHEY, SVGAGI. The CDR3 DNA follows: TGTGCCAGCAGGCCCTTGGCAGCAACTAATGAAAAACTGTTTTTT. Translated: CASRPLAATNEKLFF.

The chain carries TRBV19 and TRBJ2-7; perhaps TRBD1 as D (6 bases). The CDR3 runs to 13 residues. Per germline, CDR1 LNHDA and CDR2 SQIVND (reference sequence). Trimming cost V 3 bases and J 4 bases, with 10 bases left between them. The CDR3 DNA sequence: TGTGCCAGTAGTATCGGCAGGGGATACGAGCAGTACTTC. It yields the protein CASSIGRGYEQYF.

This sequence joins TRBV28 and TRBJ1-1; D is unclear. The germline V gene has CDR1 MDHEN and CDR2 SYDVKM. This CDR3 region has 12 residues. With 8 bases removed from V and 7 bases from J, the gap between germline ends came to 14 bases. CDR3 protein: CASGEEGFEAFF. CDR3 coding DNA: TGTGCCAGCGGGGAGGAGGGCTTTGAAGCTTTCTTT.

The chain recombines TRBV30 with TRBJ2-5; D unresolved. From germline, CDR1 is GTSNPN and CDR2 SVGIG (reference sequence). V was clipped by 3 bases and J by 1 base, with 9 bases between them. This CDR3 contains 13 residues. DNA for the CDR3: TGTGCCTGGAGAGCCGGTGGCCAAGAGACCCAGTACTTC. It yields the protein CAWRAGGQETQYF.